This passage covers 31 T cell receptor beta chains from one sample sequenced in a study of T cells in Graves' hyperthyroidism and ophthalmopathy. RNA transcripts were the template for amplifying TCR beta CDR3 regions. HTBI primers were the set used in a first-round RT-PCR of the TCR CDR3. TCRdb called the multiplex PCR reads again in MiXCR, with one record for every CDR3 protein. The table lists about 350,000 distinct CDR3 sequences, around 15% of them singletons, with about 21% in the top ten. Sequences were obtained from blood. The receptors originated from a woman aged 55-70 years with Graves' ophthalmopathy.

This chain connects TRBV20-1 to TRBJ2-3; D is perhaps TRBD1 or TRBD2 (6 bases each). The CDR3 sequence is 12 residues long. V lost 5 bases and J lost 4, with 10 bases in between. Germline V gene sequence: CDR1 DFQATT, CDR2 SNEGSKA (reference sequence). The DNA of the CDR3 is TGCAGTGCTCCGGAGGGGGCAGATACGCAGTATTTT. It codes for CSAPEGADTQYF.

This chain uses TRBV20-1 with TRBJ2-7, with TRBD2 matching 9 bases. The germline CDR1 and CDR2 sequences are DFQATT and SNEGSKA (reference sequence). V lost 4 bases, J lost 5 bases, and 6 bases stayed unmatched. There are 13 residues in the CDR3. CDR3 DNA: TGCAGTGCTACCAGACTAGCGGCCCACGAGCAGTACTTC. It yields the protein CSATRLAAHEQYF.

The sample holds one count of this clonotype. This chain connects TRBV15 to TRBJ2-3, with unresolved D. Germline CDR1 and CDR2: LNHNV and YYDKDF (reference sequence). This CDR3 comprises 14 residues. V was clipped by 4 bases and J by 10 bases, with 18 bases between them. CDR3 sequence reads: CATSTNLGQRAQYF. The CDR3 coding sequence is TGTGCCACCAGCACCAACCTAGGCCAGCGTGCGCAGTATTTT. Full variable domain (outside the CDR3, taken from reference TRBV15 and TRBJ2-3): DAMVIQNPRYQVTQFGKPVTLSCSQTLNHNVMYWYQQKSSQAPKLLFHYYDKDFNNEADTPDNFQSRRPNTSFCFLDIRSPGLGDTAMYLCATSTNLGQRAQYFGPGTRLTVL.

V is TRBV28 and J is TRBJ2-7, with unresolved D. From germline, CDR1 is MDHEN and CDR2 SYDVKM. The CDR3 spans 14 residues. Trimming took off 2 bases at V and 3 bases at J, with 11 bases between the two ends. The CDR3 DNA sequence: TGTGCCAGCAGTTTAAATCTAGTCGGCTACGAGCAGTACTTC. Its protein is CASSLNLVGYEQYF.

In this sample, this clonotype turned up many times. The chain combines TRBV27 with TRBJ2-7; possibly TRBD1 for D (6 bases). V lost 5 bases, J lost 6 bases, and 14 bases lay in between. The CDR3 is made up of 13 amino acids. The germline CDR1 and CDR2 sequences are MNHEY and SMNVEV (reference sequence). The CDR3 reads CASSAYRESEQYF. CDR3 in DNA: TGTGCCAGCAGTGCCTACAGGGAGTCCGAGCAGTACTTC.

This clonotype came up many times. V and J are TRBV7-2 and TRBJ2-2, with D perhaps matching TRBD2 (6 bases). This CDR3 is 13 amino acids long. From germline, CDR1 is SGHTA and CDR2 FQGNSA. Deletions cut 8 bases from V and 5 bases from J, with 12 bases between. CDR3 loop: CASGRGGTGELFF. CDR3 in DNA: TGTGCCAGCGGGAGAGGAGGGACCGGGGAGCTGTTTTTT. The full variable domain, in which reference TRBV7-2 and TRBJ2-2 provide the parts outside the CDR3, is GAGVSQSPSNKVTEKGKDVELRCDPISGHTALYWYRQSLGQGLEFLIYFQGNSAPDKSGLPSDRFSAERTGGSVSTLTIQRTQQEDSAVYLCASGRGGTGELFFGEGSRLTVL.

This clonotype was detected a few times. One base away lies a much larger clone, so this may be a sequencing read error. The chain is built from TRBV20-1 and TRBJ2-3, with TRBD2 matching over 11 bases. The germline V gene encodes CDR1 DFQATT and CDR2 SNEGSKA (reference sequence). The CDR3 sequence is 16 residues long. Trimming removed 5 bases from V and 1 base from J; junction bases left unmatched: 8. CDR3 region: CSAVSGRGEGTDTQYF. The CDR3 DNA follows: TGCAGTGCTGTTAGCGGGAGGGGGGAAGGCACAGATACGCAGTATTTT.

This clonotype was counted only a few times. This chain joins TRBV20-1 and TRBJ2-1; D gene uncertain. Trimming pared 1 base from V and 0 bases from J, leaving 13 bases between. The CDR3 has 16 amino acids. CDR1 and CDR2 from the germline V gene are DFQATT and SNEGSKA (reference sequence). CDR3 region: CSARVRTPSSYNEQFF. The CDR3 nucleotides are TGCAGTGCTAGAGTTCGTACACCGAGCTCCTACAATGAGCAGTTCTTC.

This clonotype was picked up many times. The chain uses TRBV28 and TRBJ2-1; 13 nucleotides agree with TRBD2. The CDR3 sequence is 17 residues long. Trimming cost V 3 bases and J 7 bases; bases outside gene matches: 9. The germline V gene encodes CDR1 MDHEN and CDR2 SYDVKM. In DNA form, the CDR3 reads TGTGCCAGCAGTTTTTCACTACTAGCGGGAGGGAAGAATGAGCAGTTCTTC. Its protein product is CASSFSLLAGGKNEQFF.

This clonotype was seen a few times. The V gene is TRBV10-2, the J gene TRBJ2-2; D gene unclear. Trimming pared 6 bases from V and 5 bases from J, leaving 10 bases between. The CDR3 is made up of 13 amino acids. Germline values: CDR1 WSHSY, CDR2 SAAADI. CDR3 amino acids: CASSLTETGELFF. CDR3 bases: TGCGCCAGCAGCCTAACAGAAACCGGGGAGCTGTTTTTT.

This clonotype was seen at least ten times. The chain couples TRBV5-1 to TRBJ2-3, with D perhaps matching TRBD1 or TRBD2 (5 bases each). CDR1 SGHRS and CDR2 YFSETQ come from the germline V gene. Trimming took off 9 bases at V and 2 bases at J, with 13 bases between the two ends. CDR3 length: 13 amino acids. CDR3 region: CANTGRITDTQYF. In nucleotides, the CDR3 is TGCGCCAACACGGGGCGGATCACAGATACGCAGTATTTT.

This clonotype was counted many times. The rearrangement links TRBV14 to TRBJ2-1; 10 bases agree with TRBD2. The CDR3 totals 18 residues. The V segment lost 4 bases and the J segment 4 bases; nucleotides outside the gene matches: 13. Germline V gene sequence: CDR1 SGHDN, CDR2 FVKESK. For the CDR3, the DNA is TGTGCCAGCAGCCCGAAATACCCCGGGACTAGCGAATACAATGAGCAGTTCTTC. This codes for CASSPKYPGTSEYNEQFF.

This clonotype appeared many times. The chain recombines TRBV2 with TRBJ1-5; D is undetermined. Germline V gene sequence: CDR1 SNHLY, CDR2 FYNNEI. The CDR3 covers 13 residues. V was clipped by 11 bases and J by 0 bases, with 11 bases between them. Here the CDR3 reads CAQRRDSNQPQHF. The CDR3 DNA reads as TGTGCCCAGCGACGTGATAGCAATCAGCCCCAGCATTTT.

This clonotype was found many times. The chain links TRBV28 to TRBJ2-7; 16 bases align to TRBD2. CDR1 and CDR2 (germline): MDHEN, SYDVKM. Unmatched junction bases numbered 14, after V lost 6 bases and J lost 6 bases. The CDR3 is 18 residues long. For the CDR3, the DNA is TGTGCCAGCAGCTACAAGGGACTAGCGGGAGGGATCCTCTCCGAGCAGTACTTC. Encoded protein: CASSYKGLAGGILSEQYF.

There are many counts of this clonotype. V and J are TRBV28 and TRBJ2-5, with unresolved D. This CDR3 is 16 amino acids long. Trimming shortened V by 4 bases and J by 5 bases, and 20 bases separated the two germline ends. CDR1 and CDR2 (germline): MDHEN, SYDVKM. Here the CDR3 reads CASSSLLPRPKETQYF. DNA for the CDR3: TGTGCCAGCAGTTCACTATTGCCCCGCCCGAAGGAGACCCAGTACTTC.

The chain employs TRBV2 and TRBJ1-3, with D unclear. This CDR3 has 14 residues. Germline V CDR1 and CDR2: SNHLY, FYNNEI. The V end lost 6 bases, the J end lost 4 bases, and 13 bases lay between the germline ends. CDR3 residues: CASRLGREGNTIYF. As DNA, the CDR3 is TGTGCCAGCAGACTCGGGAGGGAAGGAAACACCATATATTTT.

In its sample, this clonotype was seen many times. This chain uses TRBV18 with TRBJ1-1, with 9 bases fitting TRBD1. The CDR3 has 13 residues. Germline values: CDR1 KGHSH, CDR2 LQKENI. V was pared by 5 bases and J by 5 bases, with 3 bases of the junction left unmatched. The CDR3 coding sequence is TGTGCCAGCTCATCAGGACAGGGGACTGAAGCTTTCTTT. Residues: CASSSGQGTEAFF.

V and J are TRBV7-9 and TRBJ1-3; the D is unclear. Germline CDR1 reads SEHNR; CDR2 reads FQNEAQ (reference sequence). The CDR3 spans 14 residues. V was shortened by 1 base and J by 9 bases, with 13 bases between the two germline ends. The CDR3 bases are TGTGCCAGCAGCTTAGGGGCCCACCTGGGCACCATATATTTT. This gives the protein CASSLGAHLGTIYF.

The CDR3 coding sequence is TGTGCCAGCGCAGACAGGGCGGGTGGAAACACCATATATTTT. Protein sequence: CASADRAGGNTIYF. The gene calls are TRBV28 and TRBJ1-3; 7 bases line up with TRBD1. V lost 8 bases and J lost 3; bases outside the gene matches: 7. The germline V gene encodes CDR1 MDHEN and CDR2 SYDVKM. This CDR3 contains 14 residues.

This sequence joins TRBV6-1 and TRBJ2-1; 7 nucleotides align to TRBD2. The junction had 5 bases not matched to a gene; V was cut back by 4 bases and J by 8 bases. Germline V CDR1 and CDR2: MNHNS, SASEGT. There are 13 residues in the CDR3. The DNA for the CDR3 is TGTGCCAGCAGTGGTTTAGCGGGCCATGAGCAGTTCTTC. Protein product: CASSGLAGHEQFF.

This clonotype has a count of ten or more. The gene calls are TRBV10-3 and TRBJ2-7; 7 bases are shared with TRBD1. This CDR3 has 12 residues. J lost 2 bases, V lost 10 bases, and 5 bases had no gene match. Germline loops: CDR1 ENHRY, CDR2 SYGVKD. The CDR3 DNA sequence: TGTGCCAAATACAGGGGCGCCTACGAGCAGTACTTC. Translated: CAKYRGAYEQYF.

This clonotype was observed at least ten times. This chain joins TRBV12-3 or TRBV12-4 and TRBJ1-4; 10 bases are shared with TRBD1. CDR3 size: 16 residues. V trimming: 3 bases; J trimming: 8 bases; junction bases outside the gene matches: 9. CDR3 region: CASSFRRQGAREKLFF. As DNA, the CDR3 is TGTGCCAGCAGTTTCAGAAGACAGGGGGCAAGAGAAAAACTGTTTTTT.

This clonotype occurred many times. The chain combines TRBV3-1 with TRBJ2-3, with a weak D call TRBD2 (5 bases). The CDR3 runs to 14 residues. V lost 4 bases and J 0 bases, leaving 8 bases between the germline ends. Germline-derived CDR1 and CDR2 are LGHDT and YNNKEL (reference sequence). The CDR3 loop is CASSRRTSTDTQYF. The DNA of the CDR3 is TGTGCCAGCAGCCGAAGGACTAGCACAGATACGCAGTATTTT.

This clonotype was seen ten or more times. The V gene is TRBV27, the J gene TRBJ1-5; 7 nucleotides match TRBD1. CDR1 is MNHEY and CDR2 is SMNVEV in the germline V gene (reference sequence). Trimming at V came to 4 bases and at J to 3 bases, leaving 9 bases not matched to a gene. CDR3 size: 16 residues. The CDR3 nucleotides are TGTGCCAGCAGTTCGACAGGGAGACGGGACAATCAGCCCCAGCATTTT. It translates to CASSSTGRRDNQPQHF.

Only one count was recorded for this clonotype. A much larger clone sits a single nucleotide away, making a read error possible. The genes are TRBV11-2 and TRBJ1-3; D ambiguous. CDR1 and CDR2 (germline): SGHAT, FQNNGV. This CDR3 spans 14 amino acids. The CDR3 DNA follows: TGTACCAGCAGCTCTTCTACCTCTGGAAACACCATATATTTT. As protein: CTSSSSTSGNTIYF. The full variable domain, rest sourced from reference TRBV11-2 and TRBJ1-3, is EAGVAQSPRYKIIEKRQSVAFWCNPISGHATLYWYQQILGQGPKLLIQFQNNGVVDDSQLPKDRFSAERLKGVDSTLKIQPAKLEDSAVYLCTSSSSTSGNTIYFGEGSWLTVV.

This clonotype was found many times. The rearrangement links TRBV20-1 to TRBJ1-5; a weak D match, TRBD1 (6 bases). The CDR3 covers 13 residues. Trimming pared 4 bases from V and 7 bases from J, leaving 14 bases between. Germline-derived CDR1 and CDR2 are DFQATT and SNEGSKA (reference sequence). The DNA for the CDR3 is TGCAGTGCTACGGCAGGGGTGCGGCAGCCCCAGCATTTT. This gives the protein CSATAGVRQPQHF.

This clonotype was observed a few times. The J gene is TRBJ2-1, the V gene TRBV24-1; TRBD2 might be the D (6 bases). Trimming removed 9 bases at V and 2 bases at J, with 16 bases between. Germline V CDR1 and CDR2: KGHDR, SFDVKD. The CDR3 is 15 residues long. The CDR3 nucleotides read TGTGCCACCTCCTCAGTGGAGGGGCCCTACAATGAGCAGTTCTTC. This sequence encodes CATSSVEGPYNEQFF.

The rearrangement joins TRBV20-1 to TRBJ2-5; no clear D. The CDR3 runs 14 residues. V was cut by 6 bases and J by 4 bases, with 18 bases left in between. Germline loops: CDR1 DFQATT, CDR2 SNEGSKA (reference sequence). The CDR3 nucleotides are TGCAGTGCCCCCGGGCGCGCGCGCCCAGAGACCCAGTACTTC. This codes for CSAPGRARPETQYF.

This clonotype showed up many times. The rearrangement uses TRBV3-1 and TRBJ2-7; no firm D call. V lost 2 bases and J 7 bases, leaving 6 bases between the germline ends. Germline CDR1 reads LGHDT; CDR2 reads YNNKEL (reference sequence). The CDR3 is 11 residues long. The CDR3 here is CASSQMREQYF. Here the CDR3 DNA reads TGTGCCAGCAGCCAAATGAGGGAGCAGTACTTC.

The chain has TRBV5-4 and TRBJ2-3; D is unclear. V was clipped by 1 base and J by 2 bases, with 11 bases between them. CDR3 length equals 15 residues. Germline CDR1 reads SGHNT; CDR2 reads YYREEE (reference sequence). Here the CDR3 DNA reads TGTGCCAGCAGCTTGCAGCGTTGGGCCACAGATACGCAGTATTTT. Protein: CASSLQRWATDTQYF.

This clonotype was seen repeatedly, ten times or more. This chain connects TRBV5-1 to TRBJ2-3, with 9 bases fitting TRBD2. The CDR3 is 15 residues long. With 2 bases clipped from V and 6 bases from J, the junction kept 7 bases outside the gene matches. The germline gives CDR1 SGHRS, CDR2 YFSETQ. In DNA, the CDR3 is TGCGCCAGCAGCTTTGCTAGCGGGATTGCCGATACGCAGTATTTT. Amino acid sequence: CASSFASGIADTQYF. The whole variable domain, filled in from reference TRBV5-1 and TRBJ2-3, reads KAGVTQTPRYLIKTRGQQVTLSCSPISGHRSVSWYQQTPGQGLQFLFEYFSETQRNKGNFPGRFSGRQFSNSRSEMNVSTLELGDSALYLCASSFASGIADTQYFGPGTRLTVL.